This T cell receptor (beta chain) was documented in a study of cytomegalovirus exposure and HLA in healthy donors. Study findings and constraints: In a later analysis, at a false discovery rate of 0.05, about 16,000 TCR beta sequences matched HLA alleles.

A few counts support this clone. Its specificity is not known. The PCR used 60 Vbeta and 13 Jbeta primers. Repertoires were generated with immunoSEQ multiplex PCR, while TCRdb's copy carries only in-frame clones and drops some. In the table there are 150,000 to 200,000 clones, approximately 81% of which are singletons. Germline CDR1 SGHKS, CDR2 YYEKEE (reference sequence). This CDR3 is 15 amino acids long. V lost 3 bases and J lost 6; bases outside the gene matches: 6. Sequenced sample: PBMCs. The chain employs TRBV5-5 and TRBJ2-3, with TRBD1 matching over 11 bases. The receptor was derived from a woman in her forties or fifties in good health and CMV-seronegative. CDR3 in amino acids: CASSSGQGAVDTQYF. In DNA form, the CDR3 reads TGTGCCAGCAGCTCCGGACAGGGGGCTGTCGATACGCAGTATTTT.